The TCR beta chain described here comes from a study of blood T cell repertoires in COVID-19. Produced via immunoSEQ multiplex PCR; TCRdb's table is partial and in-frame only. There are roughly 180,000 clones in the sample; 94% occur only once, and 0.76% lies in the top ten. The CDR3 runs to 15 residues. Germline CDR1 and CDR2: SGHDN and FVKESK. Trimming cost V 4 bases and J 5 bases, with 17 bases left between them. Input material: peripheral blood. The sequence derives from a young man with COVID-19, enrolled during active disease. This sequence joins TRBV14 and TRBJ2-5; maybe TRBD1 (5 bases). CDR3 in amino acids: CASSLSGRVRETQYF. As DNA, the CDR3 is TGTGCCAGCAGCCTCTCCGGCAGGGTCCGGGAGACCCAGTACTTC.